A selection of T cell receptor beta chains follows, all from one sample in a study of long-term antiretroviral therapy in people with HIV. Profiled with immunoSEQ multiplex PCR; TCRdb holds only in-frame clones, not every one. The data contain approximately 20,000 clones, around 69% of them singletons. Sequencing was performed on unsorted PBMCs, taken around 1.8 years before starting antiretroviral therapy. The source is a woman between 35 and 50 years old with HIV. Each CDR3 is given without its conserved first and last residue.

v_call	j_call	cdr3_aa
TRBV5-4	TRBJ2-7	ASSNRGTDEQY
TRBV29-1	TRBJ1-2	SVESRQANYGYT
TRBV6-5	TRBJ2-7	ASSSDRGFHYEQY
TRBV6-5	TRBJ1-2	ASSYSSARNYGYT
TRBV18	TRBJ1-1	ASSPREIRTEAF
TRBV27	TRBJ1-1	ASSLLGIGTEAF
TRBV4-1	TRBJ2-7	ASSQVPGTEQY
TRBV7-2	TRBJ1-2	ASSLSPANYGYT
TRBV11-1	TRBJ2-7	ASSLRDREYEQY
TRBV5-1	TRBJ2-1	ASSFGDVGSYNEQF
TRBV4-3	TRBJ1-2	ASSQDGGGSYGYT
TRBV27	TRBJ1-2	ASSPEPGQGLYGYT
TRBV7-9	TRBJ2-7	ASSSPTGAPYEQY
TRBV2	TRBJ2-7	ASSVGTYEQY
TRBV5-1	TRBJ2-1	ASSLVSNLGNEQF
TRBV5-1	TRBJ2-3	ASSLDAGYTDTQY
TRBV30	TRBJ2-3	AGDPGSASTDTQY
TRBV5-1	TRBJ1-1	ASSLNMNTEAF
TRBV12-5	TRBJ1-3	ASASQGALTNTIY
TRBV6-1	TRBJ2-2	ASRPTVDSGELF
TRBV20-1	TRBJ2-7	SARQGYEQY
TRBV11-3	TRBJ1-3	ASSADRAGSGNTIY
TRBV6-1	TRBJ2-3	ASSEIRARAGSTDTQY
TRBV6-5	TRBJ1-1	ASSPTTTPEAF
TRBV2	TRBJ1-2	ASSGAGNYGYT
TRBV19	TRBJ1-2	ASSIGTGFVRGYT
TRBV20-1	TRBJ2-3	RILCTDTQY
TRBV6-6	TRBJ1-5	ASTRWSNQPQH
TRBV5-6	TRBJ1-6	ASSANRGVSPLH
TRBV2	TRBJ1-2	ASSYGQGNYGYT